This T cell receptor beta chain was retrieved from a study of graft-versus-host responses after intestinal transplantation. Across the study: For 3 to 4 years after anti-thymocyte globulin induction, all recipients took tacrolimus and steroids.

There are 13 residues in the CDR3. With 3 bases removed from V and 9 bases from J, the gap between germline ends came to 12 bases. In germline, CDR1 is MNHEY, CDR2 SMNVEV (reference sequence). TCRdb's copy holds only in-frame clones and misses some; the assay was immunoSEQ multiplex PCR. In the table there are 85,000 to 90,000 clones, over 85% of which are singletons. Points on this clone: Its antigen is as yet unknown.

This clonotype was obtained from a human donor who received an intestinal transplant. This specimen was unstimulated CD4+ T cells sorted from spleen or lymph node cells, taken before intestinal transplant. The chain links TRBV27 to TRBJ1-5; tentatively, D is TRBD1 (5 bases). The CDR3 bases are TGTGCCAGCAGTTTGTCAGGGTGGGGGCCCCAGCATTTT. Translating gives CASSLSGWGPQHF.